These 25 T cell receptor beta chains were sequenced from one sample in a study of vaccination effects on CD4 cells after COVID-19. Sequencing was preceded by expansion of antigen-specific CD4+ T cells with viral peptide pools in the ViraFEST assay. Subsequent to ten to eleven days of culture, CD4+ T cells were isolated. Two-dose BNT162b2 or mRNA-1273 vaccination was given to participants. Method: immunoSEQ multiplex PCR; TCRdb's copy keeps in-frame clones and lacks some. The sample lists about 16,000 clones, about two thirds occurring once. These receptors' targets are unknown. Here the sequenced sample was CD4+ T cells from PBMCs cultured with SARS-CoV-2 spike peptides, taken after COVID-19 vaccination. The receptor set was obtained from a human donor who received a COVID-19 vaccine.

CDR3 sequence: CASSHERGSGANVLTF. As DNA, the CDR3 is TGTGCCAGCAGCCACGAAAGGGGCTCTGGGGCCAACGTCCTGACTTTC. V usage is TRBV4-2 and J usage is TRBJ2-6, with a possible D match to TRBD1 (5 bases). The V end was cut by 3 bases, the J end by 0 bases, with 9 bases between. This CDR3 has 16 amino acids. Per the germline V gene, CDR1 is LGHNA and CDR2 is YNFKEQ.

The chain couples TRBV28 to TRBJ1-1, with D uncertain. Germline loops: CDR1 MDHEN, CDR2 SYDVKM. The CDR3 runs to 13 residues. Trimming removed 3 bases at V and 5 bases at J, with 10 bases between. As DNA, the CDR3 is TGTGCCAGCAGTTTTAACCTAGGGACTGAAGCTTTCTTT. Translation: CASSFNLGTEAFF.

The V and J genes are TRBV7-9 and TRBJ2-3; D is uncertain. Germline V gives CDR1 SEHNR, CDR2 FQNEAQ (reference sequence). V was trimmed by 5 bases and J by 2 bases, leaving 2 bases between them. CDR3 length: 11 residues. The CDR3: CASSLTDTQYF. CDR3 nucleotide sequence: TGTGCCAGCAGCCTCACAGATACGCAGTATTTT.

This clone is medium-sized by share. At one boundary the junction diverges from the germline segment, which might be a read error. The chain recombines TRBV19 with TRBJ1-5, with D uncertain. The CDR3 runs to 12 residues. The germline gives CDR1 LNHDA, CDR2 SQIVND (reference sequence). CDR3 loop: CASSIALQAQHF. CDR3 DNA: TGTGCCAGTAGTATAGCCCTTCAGGCCCAGCATTTT.

Sample share makes this clone medium-sized. V gene TRBV4-2 combines with J gene TRBJ2-5; the match to TRBD2 covers 9 bases. The J segment lost 5 bases and the V segment lost 1 base, leaving 8 bases of the junction unmatched. Germline V gives CDR1 LGHNA, CDR2 YNFKEQ. CDR3 length: 16 residues. CDR3 region: CASSQVSRGLAETQYF. In DNA form, the CDR3 reads TGTGCCAGCAGCCAAGTGTCGAGGGGACTAGCTGAGACCCAGTACTTC.

The sample holds a few counts of this clone. V usage is TRBV5-4 and J usage is TRBJ2-2; no reliable D call. The germline gives CDR1 SGHNT, CDR2 YYREEE (reference sequence). The CDR3 covers 16 residues. V lost 4 bases and J lost 1, with 14 bases in between. The DNA of the CDR3 is TGTGCCAGCAGCACAAGACGGACGGGGAACACCGGGGAGCTGTTTTTT. Translating gives CASSTRRTGNTGELFF.

V is TRBV5-5 and J is TRBJ1-5; weak D call: TRBD1 (5 bases). The CDR3 extends over 15 amino acids. Germline CDR1 and CDR2: SGHKS and YYEKEE (reference sequence). The V end lost 7 bases, the J end lost 4 bases, and 18 bases lay between the germline ends. This CDR3 is CASSLLGDSNQPQHF. The CDR3 region has the DNA TGTGCCAGCTCCCTATTGGGGGATAGTAATCAGCCCCAGCATTTT.

The gene calls are TRBV6-6 and TRBJ2-7; 7 bases align to TRBD2. CDR1 MNHNY and CDR2 SVGAGI come from the germline V gene (reference sequence). The CDR3 loop spans 15 amino acids. The V segment lost 4 bases and the J segment 4 bases; nucleotides outside the gene matches: 10. CDR3 region: CASSFRLASGYEQYF. The CDR3 nucleotides are TGTGCCAGCAGTTTCCGACTAGCCTCAGGGTACGAGCAGTACTTC.

The chain links TRBV27 to TRBJ2-2; the D gene could be TRBD1 or TRBD2 (5 bases each). V lost 5 bases and J lost 5, with 18 bases in between. The CDR3 extends over 16 amino acids. The V gene's germline CDR1 is MNHEY and CDR2 SMNVEV (reference sequence). The CDR3 DNA sequence: TGTGCCAGCAGTGCGCCCGGGGCGTTCGATACCGGGGAGCTGTTTTTT. Its protein product is CASSAPGAFDTGELFF.

V usage is TRBV5-6 and J usage is TRBJ2-1, with D maybe TRBD1 (7 bases). Trimming removed 4 bases from V and 9 bases from J, with 14 bases in between. This CDR3 contains 13 residues. CDR1 is SGHDT and CDR2 is YYEEEE in the germline V gene. As DNA, the CDR3 is TGTGCCAGCAGCATCTGGAGGGGGCCTGAGCAGTTCTTC. It specifies CASSIWRGPEQFF.

This clone appeared a single time. The J gene is TRBJ1-2, the V gene TRBV27; D may be TRBD1 (6 bases). There are 14 residues in the CDR3. Trimming took off 0 bases at V and 7 bases at J, with 12 bases between the two ends. Germline V gene lookup returns CDR1 MNHEY and CDR2 SMNVEV (reference sequence). The chain's CDR3 is CASSLSPGAGGYTF. The CDR3 DNA reads TGTGCCAGCAGTTTATCGCCGGGGGCGGGTGGCTACACCTTC.

The chain carries TRBV10-3 and TRBJ2-7, with TRBD2 matching 8 bases. CDR1 and CDR2 (germline): ENHRY, SYGVKD. Unmatched junction bases numbered 12, after V lost 9 bases and J lost 5 bases. The CDR3 is 14 residues long. The CDR3, as DNA: TGTGCCATAGGGCCCGGGACTAGGATCCACGAGCAGTACTTC. Translating it yields CAIGPGTRIHEQYF.

This chain links TRBV6-4 with TRBJ2-3; D might be TRBD1 (6 bases). Germline V gives CDR1 MRHNA, CDR2 SNTAGT. The CDR3 is 14 residues long. The germline V and J ends were trimmed by 3 bases and 4 bases, with 11 bases remaining between them. CDR3 DNA sequence: TGTGCCAGCAGTGAAGGGGGTTCAGCAGATACGCAGTATTTT. It is translated as CASSEGGSADTQYF.

V and J are TRBV7-9 and TRBJ1-1, with TRBD1 matching over 9 bases. V lost 4 bases and J lost 4; bases outside the gene matches: 4. This CDR3 has 14 amino acids. Germline CDR1 and CDR2: SEHNR and FQNEAQ (reference sequence). The CDR3 bases are TGTGCCAGCAGCTCACAGACAGGGGGCACTGAAGCTTTCTTT. Its protein product is CASSSQTGGTEAFF.

The genes are TRBV5-1 and TRBJ2-1; D uncertain. Trimming took 4 bases from V and 7 from J, leaving 6 bases between them. CDR1 is SGHRS, CDR2 YFSETQ, per germline. This CDR3 comprises 11 residues. The CDR3 coding sequence is TGCGCCAGCAGCCTCCGGAATGAGCAGTTCTTC. It codes for CASSLRNEQFF.

The chain employs TRBV7-9 and TRBJ1-1, with D unclear. This CDR3 has 12 amino acids. The V and J ends lost 5 bases and 4 bases respectively, with 8 bases between them. Germline assignment: CDR1 SEHNR and CDR2 FQNEAQ (reference sequence). CDR3 in DNA: TGTGCCAGCAGCCCAGATATCACTGAAGCTTTCTTT. The encoded protein is CASSPDITEAFF.

The chain has TRBV12-5 and TRBJ2-1, with D possibly being TRBD1 or TRBD2 (6 bases each). The CDR3 totals 16 residues. Germline V gene data show CDR1 as LGHNT and CDR2 as FRNRAP. V lost 0 bases to trimming and J lost 6 bases, with 15 bases between them. CDR3 protein: CASGLVRGPMGNEQFF. CDR3 DNA sequence: TGTGCTAGTGGTTTGGTACGGGGGCCAATGGGCAATGAGCAGTTCTTC.

V and J are TRBV14 and TRBJ2-1, with TRBD1 as a possible D gene (6 bases). The length of the CDR3 is 14 residues. Germline CDR1 and CDR2: SGHDN and FVKESK. Trimming left V 4 bases short and J 5 bases short, with 12 bases between. CDR3 protein: CASSPGTIHNEQFF. The CDR3 DNA is TGTGCCAGCAGCCCCGGGACAATCCACAATGAGCAGTTCTTC.

V usage is TRBV9 and J usage is TRBJ1-3, with D unresolved. CDR1 is SGDLS and CDR2 is YYNGEE in the germline V gene. V shed 2 bases and J shed 6 bases, with 9 bases lying between them. The CDR3 is made up of 13 amino acids. DNA for the CDR3: TGTGCCAGCAGCGTTGGGGTTCTAAACACCATATATTTT. Protein: CASSVGVLNTIYF. Full variable domain (outside the CDR3, taken from reference TRBV9 and TRBJ1-3): DSGVTQTPKHLITATGQRVTLRCSPRSGDLSVYWYQQSLDQGLQFLIQYYNGEERAKGNILERFSAQQFPDLHSELNLSSLELGDSALYFCASSVGVLNTIYFGEGSWLTVV.

V is TRBV18 and J is TRBJ2-2; 8 bases are shared with TRBD1. Germline-derived CDR1 and CDR2 are KGHSH and LQKENI. The CDR3 covers 16 residues. Losses at the gene ends were 3 bases for V and 1 base for J; bases not matched to a gene: 4. The CDR3 DNA is TGTGCCAGCTCACCTGCCGGGACAGGGAACACCGGGGAGCTGTTTTTT. Translating it yields CASSPAGTGNTGELFF.

There are a few counts of this clone. The CDR3 sequence: CSAGYRPQHF. The CDR3 DNA reads TGCAGTGCTGGGTATAGGCCCCAGCATTTT. The chain couples TRBV20-1 to TRBJ1-5; D uncertain. Trimming took off 5 bases at V and 9 bases at J, with 8 bases between the two ends. Germline V gene lookup returns CDR1 DFQATT and CDR2 SNEGSKA (reference sequence). This CDR3 is 10 amino acids long.

This CDR3 reads CATSRDRLGYEQYF. In DNA form, the CDR3 reads TGTGCCACCAGCAGGGACAGGCTGGGCTACGAGCAGTACTTC. The chain uses TRBV15 and TRBJ2-7; 7 bases align to TRBD1. This CDR3 spans 14 amino acids. V trimming: 3 bases; J trimming: 3 bases; junction bases outside the gene matches: 5. Germline CDR1 reads LNHNV; CDR2 reads YYDKDF (reference sequence). The whole variable domain, remainder taken from reference TRBV15 and TRBJ2-7, is DAMVIQNPRYQVTQFGKPVTLSCSQTLNHNVMYWYQQKSSQAPKLLFHYYDKDFNNEADTPDNFQSRRPNTSFCFLDIRSPGLGDTAMYLCATSRDRLGYEQYFGPGTRLTVT.

This clone occurred once. The chain combines TRBV10-3 with TRBJ2-1, with TRBD2 matching 14 bases. Trimming cost V 2 bases and J 6 bases; bases outside gene matches: 6. The CDR3 contains 17 residues. The germline CDR1 and CDR2 sequences are ENHRY and SYGVKD. The CDR3 spells CAISEVPGLAGANEQFF. In DNA, the CDR3 is TGTGCCATCAGTGAGGTTCCGGGACTAGCGGGAGCCAATGAGCAGTTCTTC.

This clone was found a few times. The genes are TRBV25-1 and TRBJ2-3, with TRBD2 matching over 9 bases. Germline V CDR1 and CDR2: MGHDK, SYGVNS. J gave up 0 bases and V 5 bases, and 12 bases lay outside the gene matches. This CDR3 spans 18 amino acids. The CDR3 region has the DNA TGTGCCAGCAGTCGAGTAATAGCGGGAGAACCTAGCACAGATACGCAGTATTTT. This sequence encodes CASSRVIAGEPSTDTQYF.

This rearrangement joins TRBV9 to TRBJ1-2, with D possibly being TRBD1 (5 bases). The CDR3 extends over 13 amino acids. Germline lookup yields CDR1 SGDLS and CDR2 YYNGEE. V lost 0 bases, J lost 13 bases, and 16 bases lay in between. The CDR3 is CASSVGGRATGTF. As DNA, the CDR3 is TGTGCCAGCAGCGTAGGGGGACGGGCCACTGGCACCTTC. Combining the CDR3 with reference TRBV9 and TRBJ1-2 gives the whole variable domain DSGVTQTPKHLITATGQRVTLRCSPRSGDLSVYWYQQSLDQGLQFLIQYYNGEERAKGNILERFSAQQFPDLHSELNLSSLELGDSALYFCASSVGGRATGTFGSGTRLTVV.